These 10 T cell receptor beta chains originate from one sample sequenced in a study of T cells in severe cutaneous drug reactions (dated by TCRdb to between 2019 and 2020). Sequencing took place on an Illumina MiSeq. For both bulk and single-cell sequencing, libraries were prepared with the iRepertoire multiplex PCR system and TCR subtype-specific primers. The reads, reprocessed by TCRdb, yield one row per CDR3 protein sequence and no DNA. This sample's records show approximately 2,000 distinct CDR3 sequences. Around 29% of the sample lies in the top ten. The donors whose samples were sequenced had carbamazepine-induced Stevens-Johnson syndrome or toxic epidermal necrolysis (CBZ-SJS/TEN). The sequencing input was PBMCs. These receptors all stem from a human donor with Stevens-Johnson syndrome, a severe cutaneous drug reaction.

The chain recombines TRBV30 with TRBJ2-7. The CDR3 has 12 residues. Germline V gene sequence: CDR1 GTSNPN, CDR2 SVGIG (reference sequence). The CDR3: CAWSGGPYEQYF.

Frequency places this clonotype as medium-sized (0.01 to 0.1%). This rearrangement joins TRBV12-3 or TRBV12-4 to TRBJ2-1; TCRdb returns TRBD2, unconfirmable since there is no DNA. The length of the CDR3 is 13 residues. This chain's CDR3 is CASSSGVGNEQFF.

This clonotype is deemed medium-sized by its frequency. The rearrangement uses TRBV2 and TRBJ1-5. CDR1 and CDR2 from the germline V gene are SNHLY and FYNNEI. The CDR3 consists of 14 residues. CDR3 region: CASRNRLGGQPQHF.

This clonotype is labeled medium-sized based on frequency. This chain connects TRBV7-9 to TRBJ2-1. This CDR3 is 12 amino acids long. CDR1 and CDR2 from the germline V gene are SEHNR and FQNEAQ (reference sequence). The CDR3: CASSLGSNEQFF.

This clonotype is called medium-sized based on its frequency. This chain connects TRBV7-8 to TRBJ1-1; without DNA, the TCRdb call of TRBD1 cannot be checked. The CDR3 runs to 14 residues. Germline lookup yields CDR1 SGHVS and CDR2 FQNEAQ. The CDR3 is CASSLVGGNTEAFF. Full variable domain (missing parts from reference TRBV7-8 and TRBJ1-1): GAGVSQSPRYKVAKRGQDVALRCDPISGHVSLFWYQQALGQGPEFLTYFQNEAQLDKSGLPSDRFFAERPEGSVSTLKIQRTQQEDSAVYLCASSLVGGNTEAFFGQGTRLTVV.

This clonotype is identified as medium-sized from frequency. The chain recombines TRBV12-3 or TRBV12-4 with TRBJ2-5; TCRdb reports TRBD1, a call that lacks DNA to check it against. The CDR3 extends over 14 amino acids. The CDR3 reads CASSPRGAGETQYF.

This clonotype registers medium-sized (0.01 to 0.1%) by frequency. The V and J genes are TRBV7-8 and TRBJ1-5; TCRdb picks TRBD1, but there is no DNA to check that call. Germline-derived CDR1 and CDR2 are SGHVS and FQNEAQ. The CDR3 contains 20 residues. CDR3 region: CASSLRPGQTPFNSNQPQHF.

The rearrangement joins TRBV5-6 to TRBJ2-7; TCRdb gives TRBD2 as the D gene, but with no DNA this cannot be confirmed. From germline, CDR1 is SGHDT and CDR2 YYEEEE. The CDR3 has 13 amino acids. Here the CDR3 reads CASSRLAVYEQYF.

This clonotype is labeled medium-sized based on frequency. The gene calls are TRBV28 and TRBJ1-2. Germline V gene data show CDR1 as MDHEN and CDR2 as SYDVKM. The CDR3 spans 13 residues. CDR3 residues: CASSFSMDYGYTF.

This clonotype is classed as medium-sized (0.01 to 0.1%) by frequency. The chain carries TRBV4-1 and TRBJ1-6; TCRdb indicates TRBD1, and absent DNA this call remains unverified. Germline V lookup: CDR1 MGHRA, CDR2 YSYEKL. This CDR3 region has 15 residues. The CDR3 protein is CASSQDIQDNSPLHF.